This T cell receptor beta chain emerged from a study of T cell changes during pregnancy in multiple sclerosis. TCRdb's copy holds only in-frame clones and misses some; the assay was immunoSEQ multiplex PCR. The top ten clones hold 4.8% of a sample with about 28,000 clones, about 91% of them seen once. With 0 bases removed from V and 0 bases from J, the gap between germline ends came to 5 bases. Germline V gene lookup returns CDR1 LGHNA and CDR2 YNFKEQ. CDR3 length: 15 amino acids. The sequencing here drew on peripheral blood, taken in the first trimester of pregnancy. This chain links TRBV4-2 with TRBJ1-4, with D hard to call. The sequence came from a female donor in good health, enrolled as a control in a pregnancy study. The CDR3 region has the DNA TGTGCCAGCAGCCAAGATCCAGCAACTAATGAAAAACTGTTTTTT. Protein: CASSQDPATNEKLFF.